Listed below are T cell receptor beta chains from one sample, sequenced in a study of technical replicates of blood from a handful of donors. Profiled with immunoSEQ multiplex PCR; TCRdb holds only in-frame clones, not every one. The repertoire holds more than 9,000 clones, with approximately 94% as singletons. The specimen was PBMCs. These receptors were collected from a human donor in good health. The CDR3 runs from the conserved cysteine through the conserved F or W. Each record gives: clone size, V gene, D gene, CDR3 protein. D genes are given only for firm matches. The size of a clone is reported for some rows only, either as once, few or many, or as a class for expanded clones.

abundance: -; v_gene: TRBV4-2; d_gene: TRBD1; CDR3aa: CASSQYSTGYSYEQYF
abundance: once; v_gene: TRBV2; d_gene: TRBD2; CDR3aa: CASSAELAGVNTGELFF
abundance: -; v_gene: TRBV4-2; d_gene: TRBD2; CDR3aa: CASSASLAGETQYF
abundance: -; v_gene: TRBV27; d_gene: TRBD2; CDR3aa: CASSPSGAGWIIDTQYF
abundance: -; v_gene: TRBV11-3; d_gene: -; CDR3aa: CASSPTDGGLAGELFF
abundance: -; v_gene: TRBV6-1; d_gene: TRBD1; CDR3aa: CASSDRGQANTGELFF
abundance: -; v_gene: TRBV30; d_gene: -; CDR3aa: CALLEQDNGYTF
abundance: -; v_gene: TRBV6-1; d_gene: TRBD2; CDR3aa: CASSELAGGPDTQYF
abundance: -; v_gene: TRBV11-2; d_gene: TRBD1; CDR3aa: CASAQGGNTEAFF
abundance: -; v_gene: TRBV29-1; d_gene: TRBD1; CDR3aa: CSVQTGGLNTIYF
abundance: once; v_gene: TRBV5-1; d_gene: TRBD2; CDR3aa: CASSLIPGLDVINEQFF